This T cell receptor (beta chain) was identified during a study of CD8+ T cells in alopecia areata. Study in general: The study gave treated patients oral tofacitinib at 5 to 10 mg twice daily.

RNA extraction was followed by reverse transcription into cDNA, which acted as the sequencing template. Only in-frame clones appear in the TCRdb table, and some are missing; sequencing was by immunoSEQ multiplex PCR. The sample lists some 150,000 clones, nearly 55% occurring once. Treatment defined: oral pan-JAK inhibitor, 5-10 mg twice daily. This sequence was found in a human donor with alopecia areata. The sample in question was CD8+ T cells sorted from blood, obtained at week 4, from a patient treated with tofacitinib.

CDR3 sequence reads: CASSLKSPNQPQHF. As DNA, the CDR3 is TGTGCCAGCAGTTTGAAAAGTCCTAATCAGCCCCAGCATTTT. This chain joins TRBV27 and TRBJ1-5; no firm D call. Germline V gives CDR1 MNHEY, CDR2 SMNVEV (reference sequence). The germline V and J ends were trimmed by 3 bases and 4 bases, with 10 bases remaining between them. The CDR3 covers 14 residues.